This T cell receptor (beta chain) was identified in a study of technical replicates of blood from several donors. The CDR3 sequence is 15 residues long. Germline V gene sequence: CDR1 SGHRS, CDR2 YFSETQ. V dropped 4 bases and J dropped 8; count of bases not matched to a gene: 11. TCRdb's copy holds only in-frame clones and misses some; the assay was immunoSEQ multiplex PCR. Of some 79,000 clones in the sample, approximately 92% were seen once. The sample consisted of T cells isolated from PBMCs. The source of this sequence is a human donor in good health. Some clones in this sample may be carry-over from other donors' samples. V usage is TRBV5-1 and J usage is TRBJ2-1; 8 nucleotides agree with TRBD2. CDR3 sequence (DNA): TGCGCCAGCAGCCCTAGGGCTAGCGGGTCGGATGAGCAGTTCTTC. This sequence encodes CASSPRASGSDEQFF.